This paragraph covers one T cell receptor beta chain sequence. This entry comes from a study of control samples from healthy donors and cancer patients. Method: immunoSEQ multiplex PCR; TCRdb's copy keeps in-frame clones and lacks some. Among around 30,000 clones listed, 70% to 90% were seen once. Trimming took off 2 bases at V and 0 bases at J, with 5 bases between the two ends. The CDR3 consists of 14 residues. Per the germline V gene, CDR1 is LGHDT and CDR2 is YNNKEL (reference sequence). Material for sequencing was PBMCs. The TCR comes from a woman aged 55-69 years with head and neck cancer. V and J are TRBV3-1 (or the pseudogene TRBV3-2) and TRBJ2-1; the D is unclear. As DNA, the CDR3 is TGTGCCAGCAGCCAAATGAGCTCCTACAATGAGCAGTTCTTC. Translation: CASSQMSSYNEQFF.